This T cell receptor beta chain was identified in a study of blood T cell repertoires in COVID-19. The CDR3 covers 17 residues. Germline CDR1 reads MRHNA; CDR2 reads SNTAGT. V was pared by 8 bases and J by 0 bases, with 9 bases of the junction left unmatched. Some clones are missing from TCRdb's copy, which holds only in-frame ones; the method was immunoSEQ multiplex PCR. The sample has about 87,000 clones, around three quarters seen once. Sequenced input: peripheral blood. This receptor was taken from a woman aged 50 to 65 with acute or convalescent COVID-19. V and J are TRBV6-4 and TRBJ2-2; the match to TRBD1 covers 10 bases. The CDR3 loop reads CASRRAGTGANTGELFF. As DNA, the CDR3 is TGTGCCAGCCGTAGAGCCGGGACAGGGGCGAACACCGGGGAGCTGTTTTTT.